These T cell receptor beta chains were read from a single sample in a study of T cells in Graves' hyperthyroidism and ophthalmopathy. MiXCR, run by TCRdb on the multiplex PCR reads, gives a single entry per CDR3 protein. The sample holds fewer than 450,000 distinct CDR3 sequences, about 14% seen once. The sample taken for sequencing was blood. The receptors come from a man aged 45 to 65 with Graves' ophthalmopathy. CDR3s include the opening cysteine and the closing phenylalanine or tryptophan. Fields, in order: J gene, CDR3 length, clone size, V gene, D gene, CDR3 protein, CDR3 DNA. D genes are given only for firm matches. A clone size is listed for some rows: how often the clone was seen (once, few, many), or a class if it is expanded.

j_gene: TRBJ1-2; len: 13; abundance: .; v_gene: TRBV12-3/TRBV12-4; d_gene: .; CDR3aa: CASSRTDGYGYTF; CDR3nt: TGTGCCAGCAGTCGGACAGACGGCTATGGCTACACCTTC
j_gene: TRBJ2-7; len: 14; abundance: .; v_gene: TRBV25-1; d_gene: TRBD1; CDR3aa: CASSVGTGPYEQYF; CDR3nt: TGTGCCAGCAGTGTCGGGACAGGTCCCTACGAGCAGTACTTC
j_gene: TRBJ2-7; len: 20; abundance: .; v_gene: TRBV3-1; d_gene: TRBD2; CDR3aa: CASSQAPGTSGTRMIYEQYF; CDR3nt: TGTGCCAGCAGCCAGGCCCCCGGGACTAGCGGAACCAGAATGATCTACGAGCAGTACTTC
j_gene: TRBJ1-4; len: 13; abundance: few; v_gene: TRBV20-1; d_gene: .; CDR3aa: CSARKGVGEKLFF; CDR3nt: TGCAGTGCTAGGAAAGGGGTGGGTGAAAAACTGTTTTTT
j_gene: TRBJ2-1; len: 15; abundance: many; v_gene: TRBV27; d_gene: TRBD2; CDR3aa: CASRDGTSGRDEQFF; CDR3nt: TGTGCCAGCAGGGACGGGACTAGCGGGAGGGATGAGCAGTTCTTC
j_gene: TRBJ2-3; len: 14; abundance: many; v_gene: TRBV12-3/TRBV12-4; d_gene: TRBD2; CDR3aa: CASSTSGSADTQYF; CDR3nt: TGTGCCAGCAGTACTAGCGGGAGTGCAGATACGCAGTATTTT
j_gene: TRBJ2-2; len: 14; abundance: few; v_gene: TRBV5-1; d_gene: TRBD1; CDR3aa: CASSRGQGNGELFF; CDR3nt: TGCGCCAGCAGCCGGGGACAGGGGAATGGGGAGCTGTTTTTT
j_gene: TRBJ1-4; len: 14; abundance: many; v_gene: TRBV7-8; d_gene: .; CDR3aa: CASSLSVRGEKLFF; CDR3nt: TGTGCCAGCAGCTTATCGGTGCGGGGAGAAAAACTGTTTTTT
j_gene: TRBJ2-5; len: 15; abundance: many; v_gene: TRBV12-3/TRBV12-4; d_gene: .; CDR3aa: CASSSEGEGQETQYF; CDR3nt: TGTGCCAGCAGTTCTGAGGGGGAGGGCCAAGAGACCCAGTACTTC
j_gene: TRBJ1-1; len: 13; abundance: .; v_gene: TRBV5-1; d_gene: TRBD1; CDR3aa: CASSFDRDAEAFF; CDR3nt: TGCGCCAGCAGCTTCGACAGGGACGCTGAAGCTTTCTTT
j_gene: TRBJ2-5; len: 14; abundance: few; v_gene: TRBV20-1; d_gene: .; CDR3aa: CSARLTVSWGTQYF; CDR3nt: TGCAGTGCTAGACTGACGGTGTCGTGGGGGACCCAGTACTTC
j_gene: TRBJ2-1; len: 14; abundance: .; v_gene: TRBV29-1; d_gene: .; CDR3aa: CSVGGLSSYNEQFF; CDR3nt: TGCAGCGTTGGGGGCCTCTCCTCTTACAATGAGCAGTTCTTC
j_gene: TRBJ2-1; len: 18; abundance: many; v_gene: TRBV5-1; d_gene: TRBD2; CDR3aa: CASSSQTLAFFPYNEQFF; CDR3nt: TGCGCCAGCAGCTCGCAAACACTAGCGTTCTTCCCCTACAATGAGCAGTTCTTC
j_gene: TRBJ1-1; len: 14; abundance: .; v_gene: TRBV15; d_gene: .; CDR3aa: CATSRALMNTEAFF; CDR3nt: TGTGCCACCAGCAGAGCACTGATGAACACTGAAGCTTTCTTT
j_gene: TRBJ1-1; len: 10; abundance: .; v_gene: TRBV12-3/TRBV12-4; d_gene: TRBD1; CDR3aa: CVSIQGMAFF; CDR3nt: TGTGTCAGCATACAGGGGATGGCTTTCTTT
j_gene: TRBJ2-7; len: 14; abundance: many; v_gene: TRBV6-1; d_gene: .; CDR3aa: CASSRTAPSYEQYF; CDR3nt: TGTGCCAGCAGTCGGACTGCGCCTTCCTACGAGCAGTACTTC
j_gene: TRBJ2-3; len: 13; abundance: few; v_gene: TRBV4-1; d_gene: TRBD2; CDR3aa: CASSQAGADTQYF; CDR3nt: TGCGCCAGCAGCCAGGCGGGAGCAGATACGCAGTATTTT
j_gene: TRBJ2-5; len: 15; abundance: many; v_gene: TRBV5-1; d_gene: TRBD2; CDR3aa: CASSRLAGVGETQYF; CDR3nt: TGCGCCAGCAGCAGACTAGCGGGAGTTGGAGAGACCCAGTACTTC
j_gene: TRBJ1-6; len: 16; abundance: many; v_gene: TRBV5-1; d_gene: .; CDR3aa: CASRPSGVAYNSPLHF; CDR3nt: TGCGCCAGCAGACCATCAGGGGTCGCCTATAATTCACCCCTCCACTTT
j_gene: TRBJ2-7; len: 12; abundance: many; v_gene: TRBV27; d_gene: TRBD2; CDR3aa: CASSSGLREQYF; CDR3nt: TGTGCCAGCAGTTCGGGACTACGCGAGCAGTACTTC
j_gene: TRBJ2-1; len: 16; abundance: many; v_gene: TRBV11-2; d_gene: TRBD2; CDR3aa: CASSSLGSSGSNEQFF; CDR3nt: TGTGCCAGCAGCTCCCTGGGCTCTAGCGGGAGTAATGAGCAGTTCTTC
j_gene: TRBJ2-7; len: 14; abundance: many; v_gene: TRBV7-9; d_gene: .; CDR3aa: CASSLVGNAYEQYF; CDR3nt: TGTGCCAGCAGCTTAGTTGGCAACGCCTACGAGCAGTACTTC
j_gene: TRBJ2-1; len: 16; abundance: many; v_gene: TRBV11-2; d_gene: .; CDR3aa: CASSLVGARGGYEQFF; CDR3nt: TGTGCCAGCAGCTTAGTTGGCGCCCGCGGAGGATATGAGCAGTTCTTC
j_gene: TRBJ1-1; len: 17; abundance: many; v_gene: TRBV10-3; d_gene: TRBD1; CDR3aa: CAISEFLTGGEGTEAFF; CDR3nt: TGTGCCATCAGTGAGTTTTTAACAGGGGGCGAGGGCACTGAAGCTTTCTTT
j_gene: TRBJ2-1; len: 16; abundance: many; v_gene: TRBV11-2; d_gene: .; CDR3aa: CASSFAGRNSYNEQFF; CDR3nt: TGTGCCAGCAGCTTCGCTGGGAGAAATTCCTACAATGAGCAGTTCTTC
j_gene: TRBJ2-1; len: 13; abundance: many; v_gene: TRBV18; d_gene: .; CDR3aa: CASSRKQGREQFF; CDR3nt: TGTGCCAGCTCACGTAAACAGGGACGTGAGCAGTTCTTC
j_gene: TRBJ2-2; len: 14; abundance: once; v_gene: TRBV19; d_gene: .; CDR3aa: CASSIDGAAGELFF; CDR3nt: TGTGCCAGTAGTATAGATGGAGCCGCCGGGGAGCTGTTTTTT
j_gene: TRBJ1-2; len: 14; abundance: few; v_gene: TRBV7-2; d_gene: .; CDR3aa: CASSLSGVDYGYTF; CDR3nt: TGTGCCAGCAGCTTATCGGGGGTTGACTATGGCTACACCTTC
j_gene: TRBJ2-4; len: 15; abundance: few; v_gene: TRBV28; d_gene: .; CDR3aa: CASKAPGGAKNIQYF; CDR3nt: TGTGCCAGCAAAGCCCCCGGGGGAGCCAAAAACATTCAGTACTTC
j_gene: TRBJ2-3; len: 17; abundance: many; v_gene: TRBV24-1; d_gene: TRBD1; CDR3aa: CATSDSPDRGPTDTQYF; CDR3nt: TGTGCCACCAGTGATTCTCCTGACAGGGGGCCCACAGATACGCAGTATTTT
j_gene: TRBJ2-1; len: 14; abundance: many; v_gene: TRBV20-1; d_gene: .; CDR3aa: CSASLAFPYNEQFF; CDR3nt: TGCAGTGCTTCCCTAGCGTTTCCCTACAATGAGCAGTTCTTC
j_gene: TRBJ1-1; len: 14; abundance: many; v_gene: TRBV11-1; d_gene: TRBD1; CDR3aa: CASSPQGASAEAFF; CDR3nt: TGTGCCAGCAGCCCCCAGGGGGCGAGCGCTGAAGCTTTCTTT
j_gene: TRBJ1-1; len: 15; abundance: many; v_gene: TRBV12-3/TRBV12-4; d_gene: .; CDR3aa: CASSPLTVMNTEAFF; CDR3nt: TGTGCCAGCAGTCCTCTGACAGTCATGAACACTGAAGCTTTCTTT
j_gene: TRBJ1-6; len: 14; abundance: many; v_gene: TRBV15; d_gene: TRBD1; CDR3aa: CATSREPRGAPLHF; CDR3nt: TGTGCCACCAGCAGAGAGCCCAGGGGGGCACCCCTCCACTTT
j_gene: TRBJ1-2; len: 14; abundance: few; v_gene: TRBV19; d_gene: TRBD1; CDR3aa: CASNPGTGAHGYTF; CDR3nt: TGTGCCAGTAACCCCGGGACAGGGGCCCATGGCTACACCTTC
j_gene: TRBJ2-7; len: 16; abundance: once; v_gene: TRBV11-3; d_gene: .; CDR3aa: CASSLKLIGPYNEQYF; CDR3nt: TGTGCCAGCAGCCTAAAGTTAATCGGCCCCTACAATGAGCAGTACTTC
j_gene: TRBJ1-1; len: 16; abundance: many; v_gene: TRBV19; d_gene: TRBD1; CDR3aa: CASNDGTGGYVSEAFF; CDR3nt: TGTGCCAGTAACGATGGGACAGGGGGTTATGTATCTGAAGCTTTCTTT
j_gene: TRBJ2-3; len: 15; abundance: few; v_gene: TRBV4-1; d_gene: TRBD1; CDR3aa: CASSQEGQGTDTQYF; CDR3nt: TGCGCCAGCAGCCAAGAGGGACAGGGCACAGATACGCAGTATTTT
j_gene: TRBJ2-5; len: 15; abundance: many; v_gene: TRBV18; d_gene: TRBD2; CDR3aa: CASRTSGLNLETQYF; CDR3nt: TGTGCCAGTAGGACTAGCGGTCTTAATTTGGAGACCCAGTACTTC
j_gene: TRBJ1-6; len: 13; abundance: few; v_gene: TRBV27; d_gene: .; CDR3aa: CASREGGRSPLHF; CDR3nt: TGTGCCAGCCGTGAAGGGGGACGTTCACCCCTCCACTTT
j_gene: TRBJ1-1; len: 14; abundance: few; v_gene: TRBV25-1; d_gene: TRBD1; CDR3aa: CASRTGATFGEAFF; CDR3nt: TGTGCCAGCCGGACAGGGGCCACTTTCGGAGAAGCTTTCTTT
j_gene: TRBJ2-2; len: 14; abundance: few; v_gene: TRBV7-8; d_gene: .; CDR3aa: CASSELGTSGELFF; CDR3nt: TGTGCCAGCAGCGAACTTGGGACATCCGGGGAGCTGTTTTTT
j_gene: TRBJ2-7; len: 15; abundance: many; v_gene: TRBV7-8; d_gene: TRBD2; CDR3aa: CASSLGPAGGNEQYF; CDR3nt: TGTGCCAGCAGCTTAGGCCCAGCGGGAGGGAATGAGCAGTACTTC
j_gene: TRBJ2-3; len: 12; abundance: many; v_gene: TRBV5-4; d_gene: .; CDR3aa: CASSRGTDTQYF; CDR3nt: TGTGCCAGCAGCCGGGGCACAGATACGCAGTATTTT
j_gene: TRBJ2-3; len: 17; abundance: many; v_gene: TRBV4-2; d_gene: TRBD2; CDR3aa: CASSQETSGRATDTQYF; CDR3nt: TGTGCCAGCAGCCAAGAGACTAGCGGGAGGGCCACAGATACGCAGTATTTT
j_gene: TRBJ2-1; len: 14; abundance: many; v_gene: TRBV2; d_gene: TRBD2; CDR3aa: CASTSGLPYNEQFF; CDR3nt: TGTGCCAGCACTAGCGGTCTCCCTTACAATGAGCAGTTCTTC
j_gene: TRBJ2-7; len: 13; abundance: .; v_gene: TRBV7-2; d_gene: .; CDR3aa: CASRRDGVYEQYF; CDR3nt: TGTGCCAGCAGACGAGACGGGGTTTACGAGCAGTACTTC
j_gene: TRBJ2-2; len: 15; abundance: .; v_gene: TRBV19; d_gene: .; CDR3aa: CASSFLGASTGELFF; CDR3nt: TGTGCCAGTAGTTTTTTGGGGGCGAGCACCGGGGAGCTGTTTTTT
j_gene: TRBJ2-1; len: 18; abundance: few; v_gene: TRBV7-9; d_gene: TRBD2; CDR3aa: CASSLTTLGTSRNNEQFF; CDR3nt: TGTGCCAGCAGCTTGACCACCCTGGGGACTAGCAGAAACAATGAGCAGTTCTTC